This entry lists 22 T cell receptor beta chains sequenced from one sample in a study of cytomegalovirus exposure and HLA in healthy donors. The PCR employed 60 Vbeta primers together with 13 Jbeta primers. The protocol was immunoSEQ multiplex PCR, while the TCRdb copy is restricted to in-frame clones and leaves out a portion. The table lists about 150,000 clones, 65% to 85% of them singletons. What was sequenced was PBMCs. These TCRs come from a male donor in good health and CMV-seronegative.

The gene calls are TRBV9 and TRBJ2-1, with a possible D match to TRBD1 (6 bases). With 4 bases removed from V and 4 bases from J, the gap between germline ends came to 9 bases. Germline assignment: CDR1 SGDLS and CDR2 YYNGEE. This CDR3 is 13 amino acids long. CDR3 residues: CASSLGAYNEQFF. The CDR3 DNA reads TGTGCCAGCAGCTTGGGGGCTTACAATGAGCAGTTCTTC.

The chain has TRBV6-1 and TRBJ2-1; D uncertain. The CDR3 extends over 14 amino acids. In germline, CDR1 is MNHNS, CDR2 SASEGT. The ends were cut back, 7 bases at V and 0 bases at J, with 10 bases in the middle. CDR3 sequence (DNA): TGTGCCAGCAATGACTTGAGCTCCTACAATGAGCAGTTCTTC. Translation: CASNDLSSYNEQFF.

In DNA, the CDR3 is TGCAGCGTTGTACAGGGGGCCGGGTCTCAGCCCCAGCATTTT. It codes for CSVVQGAGSQPQHF. V usage is TRBV29-1 and J usage is TRBJ1-5; 9 bases are a match to TRBD1. V shed 4 bases and J 6 bases; nucleotides not matched to a gene: 7. CDR1 and CDR2 (germline): SQVTM, ANQGSEA. The CDR3 has 14 amino acids.

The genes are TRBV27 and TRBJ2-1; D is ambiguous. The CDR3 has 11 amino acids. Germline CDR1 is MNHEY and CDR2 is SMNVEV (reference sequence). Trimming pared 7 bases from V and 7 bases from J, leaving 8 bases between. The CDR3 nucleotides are TGTGCCAGCACCTCGAGGAATGAGCAGTTCTTC. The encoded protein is CASTSRNEQFF.

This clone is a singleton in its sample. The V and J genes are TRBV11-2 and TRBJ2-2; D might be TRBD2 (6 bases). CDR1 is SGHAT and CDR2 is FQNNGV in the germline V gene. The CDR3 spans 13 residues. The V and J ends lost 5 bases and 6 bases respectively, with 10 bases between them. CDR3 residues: CASSKGGPGELFF. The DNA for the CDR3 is TGTGCCAGCAGCAAGGGAGGCCCCGGGGAGCTGTTTTTT.

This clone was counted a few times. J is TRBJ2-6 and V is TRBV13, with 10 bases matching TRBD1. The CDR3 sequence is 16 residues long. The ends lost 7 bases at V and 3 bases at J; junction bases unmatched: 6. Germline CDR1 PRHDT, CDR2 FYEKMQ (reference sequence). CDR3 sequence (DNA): TGTGCCAGCACCGGACAGGGGGTGTTTGGGGCCAACGTCCTGACTTTC. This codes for CASTGQGVFGANVLTF.

CDR3 nucleotide sequence: TGCGCCAGCAGCCAAGCCGGGACATTCGGGACAGAGGGCTACACCTTC. Translation gives CASSQAGTFGTEGYTF. The V gene is TRBV4-1, the J gene TRBJ1-2; 7 nucleotides agree with TRBD1. Trimming cost V 1 base and J 8 bases; bases outside gene matches: 13. Germline loops: CDR1 MGHRA, CDR2 YSYEKL. The CDR3 has 16 residues.

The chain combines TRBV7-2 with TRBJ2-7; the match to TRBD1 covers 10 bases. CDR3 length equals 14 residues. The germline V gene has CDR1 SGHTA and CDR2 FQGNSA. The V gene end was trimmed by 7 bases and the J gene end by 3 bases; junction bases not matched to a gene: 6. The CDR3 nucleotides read TGTGCCAGCACCCCCGGGACAGGGGACTACGAGCAGTACTTC. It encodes CASTPGTGDYEQYF.

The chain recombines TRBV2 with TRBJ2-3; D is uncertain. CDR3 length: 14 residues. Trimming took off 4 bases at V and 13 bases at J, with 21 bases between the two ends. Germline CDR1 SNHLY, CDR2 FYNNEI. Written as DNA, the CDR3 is TGTGCCAGCAGTGGGTCGAACAACCCTACGCAGGAGTATTTT. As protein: CASSGSNNPTQEYF.

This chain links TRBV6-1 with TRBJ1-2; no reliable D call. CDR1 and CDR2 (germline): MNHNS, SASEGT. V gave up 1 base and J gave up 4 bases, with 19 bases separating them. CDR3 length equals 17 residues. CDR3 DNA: TGTGCCAGCAGTGAAGTGCTTTCAGGACGGGAAATCTATGGCTACACCTTC. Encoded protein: CASSEVLSGREIYGYTF.

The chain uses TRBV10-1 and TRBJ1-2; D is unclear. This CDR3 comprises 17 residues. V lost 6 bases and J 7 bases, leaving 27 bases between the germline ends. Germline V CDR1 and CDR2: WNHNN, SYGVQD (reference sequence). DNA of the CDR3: TGCGCCAGCAGCTATCGGACGGGGTTCGCGGACGAGTCTGGCTACACCTTC. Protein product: CASSYRTGFADESGYTF.

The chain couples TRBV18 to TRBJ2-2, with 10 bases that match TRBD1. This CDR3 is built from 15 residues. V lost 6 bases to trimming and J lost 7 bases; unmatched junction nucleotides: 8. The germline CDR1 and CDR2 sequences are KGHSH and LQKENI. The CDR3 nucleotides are TGTGCCAGCTCGACTGGGACAGGGGTTCACGGGGAGCTGTTTTTT. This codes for CASSTGTGVHGELFF.

CDR3 sequence: CASSPPGQNYGYTF. CDR3 coding DNA: TGTGCCAGTAGCCCACCGGGACAGAACTATGGCTACACCTTC. This chain connects TRBV19 to TRBJ1-2, with 7 nucleotides matching TRBD1. Germline trimming cut 6 bases from V and 2 bases from J; bases unmatched to any gene: 6. Germline V gives CDR1 LNHDA, CDR2 SQIVND (reference sequence). The CDR3 loop spans 14 amino acids. Drawing the rest from reference TRBV19 and TRBJ1-2, the complete variable domain is DGGITQSPKYLFRKEGQNVTLSCEQNLNHDAMYWYRQDPGQGLRLIYYSQIVNDFQKGDIAEGYSVSREKKESFPLTVTSAQKNPTAFYLCASSPPGQNYGYTFGSGTRLTVV.

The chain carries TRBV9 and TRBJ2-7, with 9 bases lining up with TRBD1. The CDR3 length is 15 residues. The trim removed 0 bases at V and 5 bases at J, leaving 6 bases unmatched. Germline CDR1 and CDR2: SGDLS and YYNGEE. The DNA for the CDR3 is TGTGCCAGCAGCGTAGACGGACAGGGGAGCAACGAGCAGTACTTC. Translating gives CASSVDGQGSNEQYF.

The CDR3 spells CASSQEGLAGSYEQYF. For the CDR3, the DNA is TGTGCCAGTAGTCAAGAGGGACTAGCGGGCTCCTACGAGCAGTACTTC. V and J are TRBV19 and TRBJ2-7; 12 bases are a match to TRBD2. Germline loops: CDR1 LNHDA, CDR2 SQIVND (reference sequence). Germline trimming cut 5 bases from V and 0 bases from J; bases unmatched to any gene: 5. This CDR3 contains 16 residues.

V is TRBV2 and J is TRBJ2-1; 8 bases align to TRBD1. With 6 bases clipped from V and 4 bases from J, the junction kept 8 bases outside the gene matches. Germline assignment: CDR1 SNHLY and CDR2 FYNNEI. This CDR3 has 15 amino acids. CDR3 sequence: CASRSDRVLYNEQFF. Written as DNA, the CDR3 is TGTGCCAGCAGGTCGGACAGGGTGCTATACAATGAGCAGTTCTTC.

The CDR3 DNA follows: TGTGCCAGCAGCTTGCGGGGGTTAACTGGGGCCAACGTCCTGACTTTC. Its translation: CASSLRGLTGANVLTF. The genes are TRBV5-5 and TRBJ2-6; D may be TRBD2 (6 bases). The CDR3 has 16 amino acids. V was shortened by 1 base and J by 2 bases, with 10 bases between the two germline ends. The germline V gene has CDR1 SGHKS and CDR2 YYEKEE (reference sequence).

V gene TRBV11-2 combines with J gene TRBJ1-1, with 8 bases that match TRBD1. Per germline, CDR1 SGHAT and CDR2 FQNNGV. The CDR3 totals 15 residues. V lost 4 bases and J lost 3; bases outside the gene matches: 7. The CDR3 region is CASSSRQGRYTEAFF. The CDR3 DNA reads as TGTGCCAGCAGCTCCCGACAGGGGAGGTACACTGAAGCTTTCTTT.

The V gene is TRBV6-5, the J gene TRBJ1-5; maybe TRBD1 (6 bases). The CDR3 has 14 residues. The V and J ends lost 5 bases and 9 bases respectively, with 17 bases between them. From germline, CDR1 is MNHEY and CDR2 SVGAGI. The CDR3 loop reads CASSEYRALWPQHF. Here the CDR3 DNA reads TGTGCCAGCAGTGAATACAGGGCGCTGTGGCCCCAGCATTTT.

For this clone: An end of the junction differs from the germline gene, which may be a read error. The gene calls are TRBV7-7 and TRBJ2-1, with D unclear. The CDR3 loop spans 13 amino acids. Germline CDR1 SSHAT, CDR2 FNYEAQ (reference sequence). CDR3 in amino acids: CASSLGPLNEQFF. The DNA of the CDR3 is TGTGCTAGCAGCTTAGGGCCTCTCAATGAGCAGTTCTTC.

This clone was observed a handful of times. The CDR3: CASSSGGTAYEQYF. The CDR3 coding sequence is TGTGCCAGCAGCTCAGGGGGGACAGCCTACGAGCAGTACTTC. The chain has TRBV9 and TRBJ2-7, with D possibly matching TRBD1 (7 bases). Trimming stripped 4 bases from V and 2 bases from J, with 13 bases between. The CDR3 contains 14 residues. Per germline, CDR1 SGDLS and CDR2 YYNGEE.

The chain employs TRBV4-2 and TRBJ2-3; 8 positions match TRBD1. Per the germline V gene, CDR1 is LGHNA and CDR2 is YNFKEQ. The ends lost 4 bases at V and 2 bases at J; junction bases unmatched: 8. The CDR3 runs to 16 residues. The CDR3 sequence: CASSPFGTGATDTQYF. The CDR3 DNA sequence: TGTGCCAGCAGCCCTTTCGGGACAGGAGCCACAGATACGCAGTATTTT.